This T cell receptor beta chain was found in a study of OX40 agonist ivuxolimab in advanced cancers. Study-wide results and limits: Patients with a partial response at 0.1-3.0 mg/kg had among the lowest clonal expansion.

Using immunoSEQ multiplex PCR, the repertoire was profiled, and TCRdb retains in-frame clones only, with some absent. The sample lists tens of thousands of clones, about 90% seen once, with 0.25% to 0.35% in the top ten. The CDR3 contains 15 residues. The V gene's germline CDR1 is MNHNS and CDR2 SASEGT. Trimming left V 6 bases short and J 0 bases short, with 12 bases between. As to this clone: The antigen remains undetermined.

This TCR was sampled from an adult with an advanced solid tumor such as melanoma, head and neck, liver or kidney cancer. Sequencing was performed on CD4+ or CD8+ T cells sorted from blood, taken in a trial of the OX40 agonist ivuxolimab. The V call is TRBV6-1, the J call TRBJ1-3; the D is unclear. The CDR3 region has the DNA TGTGCCAGCAGCCCCGATTTTAGCTCTGGAAACACCATATATTTT. This translates into CASSPDFSSGNTIYF.